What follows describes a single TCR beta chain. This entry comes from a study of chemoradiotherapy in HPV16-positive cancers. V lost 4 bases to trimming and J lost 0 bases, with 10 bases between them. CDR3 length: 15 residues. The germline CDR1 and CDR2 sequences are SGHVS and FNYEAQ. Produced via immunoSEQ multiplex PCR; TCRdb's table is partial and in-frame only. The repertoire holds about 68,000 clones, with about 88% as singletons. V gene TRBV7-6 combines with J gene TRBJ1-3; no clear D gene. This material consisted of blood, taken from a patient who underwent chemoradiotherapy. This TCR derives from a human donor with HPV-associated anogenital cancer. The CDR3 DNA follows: TGTGCCAGCAGCTCTCGGGCTTCCTCTGGAAACACCATATATTTT. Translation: CASSSRASSGNTIYF.